The TCR beta chain under discussion was sequenced for a study of blood T cells in healthy people across ages. Deletions cut 3 bases from V and 2 bases from J, with 6 bases between. The CDR3 runs to 12 residues. From germline, CDR1 is DFQATT and CDR2 SNEGSKA (reference sequence). The authors ran a second PCR of 7 to 11 cycles using a sample-barcoded 5' primer and a J-beta primer mix. From the 5' RACE reads, TCRdb called clonotypes with MiXCR, one entry per CDR3 protein. The table records about 840,000 distinct CDR3 sequences, just under 30% of them present only once. In addition, the sample was reused for a study of T cells of mothers and their children.

The V call is TRBV20-1, the J call TRBJ2-3; D gene ambiguous. Sequenced input: blood. This clonotype was obtained from a woman aged 40 to 50 in good health. The CDR3 DNA follows: TGCAGTGCTAGTGATTTCACAGATACGCAGTATTTT. This gives the protein CSASDFTDTQYF.